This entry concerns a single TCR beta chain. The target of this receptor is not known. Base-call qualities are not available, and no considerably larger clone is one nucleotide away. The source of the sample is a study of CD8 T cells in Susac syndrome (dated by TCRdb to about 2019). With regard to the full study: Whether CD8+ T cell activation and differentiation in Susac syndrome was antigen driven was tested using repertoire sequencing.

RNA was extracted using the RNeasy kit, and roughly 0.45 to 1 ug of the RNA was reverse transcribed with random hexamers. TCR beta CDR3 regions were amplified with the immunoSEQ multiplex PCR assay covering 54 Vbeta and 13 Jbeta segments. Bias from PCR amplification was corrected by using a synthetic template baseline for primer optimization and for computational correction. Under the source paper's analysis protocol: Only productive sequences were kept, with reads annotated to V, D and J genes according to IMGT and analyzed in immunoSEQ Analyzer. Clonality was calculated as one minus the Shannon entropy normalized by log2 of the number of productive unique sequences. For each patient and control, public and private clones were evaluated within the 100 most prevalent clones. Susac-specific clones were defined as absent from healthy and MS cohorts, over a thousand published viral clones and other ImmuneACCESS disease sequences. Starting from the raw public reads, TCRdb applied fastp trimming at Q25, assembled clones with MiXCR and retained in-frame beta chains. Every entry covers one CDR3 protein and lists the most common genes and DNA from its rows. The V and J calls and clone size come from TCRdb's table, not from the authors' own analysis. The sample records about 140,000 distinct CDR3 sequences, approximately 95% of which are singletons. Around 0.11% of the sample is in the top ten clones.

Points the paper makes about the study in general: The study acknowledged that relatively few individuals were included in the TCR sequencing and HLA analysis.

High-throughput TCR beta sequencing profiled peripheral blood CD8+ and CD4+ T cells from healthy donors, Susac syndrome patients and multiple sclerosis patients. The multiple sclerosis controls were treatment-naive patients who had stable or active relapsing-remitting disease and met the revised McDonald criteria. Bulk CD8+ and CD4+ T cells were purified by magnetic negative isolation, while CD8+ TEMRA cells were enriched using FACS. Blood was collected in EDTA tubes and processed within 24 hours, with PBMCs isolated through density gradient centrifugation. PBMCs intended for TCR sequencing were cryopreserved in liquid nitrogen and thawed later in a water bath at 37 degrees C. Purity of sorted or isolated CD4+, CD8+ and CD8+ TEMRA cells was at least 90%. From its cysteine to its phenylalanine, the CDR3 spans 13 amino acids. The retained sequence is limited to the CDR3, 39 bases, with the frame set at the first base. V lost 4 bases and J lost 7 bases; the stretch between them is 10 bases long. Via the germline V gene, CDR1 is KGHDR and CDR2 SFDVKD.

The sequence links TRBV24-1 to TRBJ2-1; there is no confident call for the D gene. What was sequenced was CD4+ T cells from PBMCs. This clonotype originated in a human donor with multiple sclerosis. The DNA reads TGTGCCACCAGTGAGTACGGACCGAATGAGCAGTTCTTC. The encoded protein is CATSEYGPNEQFF.